The clone carrying this TCR beta chain has more than one count but fewer than ten. The antigen remains undetermined. There are 12 residues in the CDR3. The junction had 10 bases not matched to a gene; V was cut back by 6 bases and J by 10 bases. Germline CDR1 is SQVTM and CDR2 is ANQGSEA. Expressed TCRB transcripts were sequenced after all isolated RNA was converted to cDNA. TCRdb's table, derived via immunoSEQ multiplex PCR, lists solely in-frame clones and lacks some. The data show fewer than 400,000 clones, with 7.5% to 9% seen just once and around 0.44% held by the top ten. The source of the sample is a study of beta chain features in type 1 diabetes. General study findings and limits: Type 1 diabetes patients had fewer VDJ junction insertions and more deletions.

The source material was central memory CD4+ T cells from blood. The V and J genes are TRBV29-1 and TRBJ1-2; 8 bases map to TRBD1. This TCR derives from a woman younger than 35 in good health. The CDR3 DNA reads as TGCAGCGTAAGGACAGGGTTCGGGGTCTACACCTTC. Translated: CSVRTGFGVYTF.